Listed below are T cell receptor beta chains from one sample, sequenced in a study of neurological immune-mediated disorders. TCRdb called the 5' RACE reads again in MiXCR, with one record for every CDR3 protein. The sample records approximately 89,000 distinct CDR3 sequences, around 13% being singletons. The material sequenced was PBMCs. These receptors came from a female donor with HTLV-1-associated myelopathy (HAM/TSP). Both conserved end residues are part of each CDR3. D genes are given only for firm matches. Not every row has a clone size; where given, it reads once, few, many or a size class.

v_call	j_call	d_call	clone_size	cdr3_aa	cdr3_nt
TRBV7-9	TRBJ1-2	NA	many	CASSKEQIIGGYGYAF	TGTGCCAGCAGCAAAGAGCAAATTATCGGGGGTTATGGCTACGCCTTC
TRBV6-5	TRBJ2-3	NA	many	CASIPKGGSGDTQYF	TGTGCCAGCATCCCCAAGGGGGGCTCGGGAGATACGCAGTATTTT
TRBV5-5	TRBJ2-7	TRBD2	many	CASSKLAAVSYEQYF	TGTGCCAGCAGCAAACTAGCGGCGGTCTCCTACGAGCAGTACTTC
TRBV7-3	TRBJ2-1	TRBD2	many	CASSLARGTYNEQFF	TGTGCCAGCAGCCTTGCGCGGGGGACCTACAATGAGCAGTTCTTC
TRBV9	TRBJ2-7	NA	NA	CASSAPEGDNEQYF	TGTGCCAGCAGCGCCCCCGAGGGAGACAACGAGCAGTACTTC
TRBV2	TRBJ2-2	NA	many	CASRAGTSNTGELFF	TGTGCCAGCAGGGCGGGGACTTCAAACACCGGGGAGCTGTTTTTT
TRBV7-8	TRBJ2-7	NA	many	CASSLVSPTYEQYF	TGTGCCAGCAGCTTAGTCTCCCCCACCTACGAGCAGTACTTC
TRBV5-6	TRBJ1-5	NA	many	CASSLRSLNQPQHF	TGTGCCAGCAGCTTACGGAGCCTCAATCAGCCCCAGCATTTT
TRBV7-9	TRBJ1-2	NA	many	CASSRARSYYGYTF	TGTGCCAGCAGCCGGGCCCGTTCCTACTATGGCTACACCTTC
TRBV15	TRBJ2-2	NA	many	CATSRNPGLNTGELFF	TGTGCCACCAGCAGAAATCCGGGACTTAACACCGGGGAGCTGTTTTTT
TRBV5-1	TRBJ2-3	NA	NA	CASSLGPAGDTQYF	TGCGCCAGCAGCTTGGGGCCCGCAGGGGATACGCAGTATTTT
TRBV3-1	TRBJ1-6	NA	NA	CASSRTSSGHNSPLHF	TGTGCCAGCAGTCGGACATCTTCGGGCCATAATTCACCCCTCCACTTT
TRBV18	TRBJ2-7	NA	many	CASSREGAYEQYF	TGTGCCAGCTCACGGGAAGGAGCCTACGAGCAGTACTTC
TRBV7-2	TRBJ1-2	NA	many	CASSLDRVGYGYTF	TGTGCCAGCAGCTTAGACAGGGTCGGCTATGGCTACACCTTC
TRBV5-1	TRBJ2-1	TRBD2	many	CASSLLLTSGANEQFF	TGCGCCAGCAGCTTACTATTAACTAGCGGGGCGAATGAGCAGTTCTTC
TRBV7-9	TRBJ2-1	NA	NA	CASSFSELLGEQFF	TGTGCCAGCAGCTTTTCTGAGCTTCTAGGTGAGCAGTTCTTC
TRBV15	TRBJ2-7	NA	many	CATSRAGREQYF	TGTGCTACCAGCAGGGCAGGGCGCGAGCAGTACTTC
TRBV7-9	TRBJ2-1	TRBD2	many	CASTQGTSGGNEQFF	TGTGCCAGCACCCAAGGGACTAGCGGGGGGAATGAGCAGTTCTTC
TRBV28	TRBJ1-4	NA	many	CASSKINSGEKLFF	TGTGCCAGCAGTAAAATAAACAGCGGTGAAAAACTGTTTTTT
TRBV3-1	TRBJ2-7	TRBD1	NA	CASGGQDSAYEQYF	TGTGCCAGTGGGGGACAGGACTCGGCCTACGAGCAGTACTTC
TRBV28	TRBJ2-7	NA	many	CASNSGPYEQYF	TGTGCCAGCAACTCAGGGCCCTACGAGCAGTACTTC
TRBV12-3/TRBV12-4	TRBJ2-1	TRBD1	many	CASSLAGTGAGEQFF	TGTGCCAGCAGTCTGGCCGGGACAGGGGCGGGGGAGCAGTTCTTC
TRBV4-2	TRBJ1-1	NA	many	CASSRADKNTEAFF	TGTGCCAGCAGCCGAGCGGACAAGAACACTGAAGCTTTCTTT
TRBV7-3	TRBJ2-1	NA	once	CASSLGGHRNEQFF	TGTGCCAGCAGCTTAGGCGGCCATCGGAATGAGCAGTTCTTC
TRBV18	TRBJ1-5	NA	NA	CASSPGQLSNQPQHF	TGTGCCAGCTCACCGGGACAACTAAGCAATCAGCCCCAGCATTTT
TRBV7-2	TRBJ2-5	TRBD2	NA	CASSFPTSGVETQYF	TGTGCCAGCAGCTTCCCGACTAGCGGGGTTGAGACCCAGTACTTC
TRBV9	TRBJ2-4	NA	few	CASSADGLAKNIQYF	TGTGCCAGCAGCGCCGACGGCCTAGCCAAAAACATTCAGTACTTC
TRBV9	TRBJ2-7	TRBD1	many	CASSTGQGYNAPWLDEQYF	TGTGCCAGCAGCACGGGACAGGGATATAACGCGCCCTGGCTCGACGAGCAGTACTTC
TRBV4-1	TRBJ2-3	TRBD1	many	CASSQGTGGPTDTQYF	TGCGCCAGCAGCCAAGGGACAGGGGGACCGACAGATACGCAGTATTTT
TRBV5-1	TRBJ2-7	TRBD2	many	CASSSTSGPYYEQYF	TGCGCCAGCAGCTCGACTAGCGGACCTTACTACGAGCAGTACTTC
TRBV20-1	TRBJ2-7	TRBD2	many	CSASRTSGGHEQYF	TGCAGTGCTAGTAGGACTAGCGGGGGCCACGAGCAGTACTTC
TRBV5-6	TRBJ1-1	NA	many	CASFVTGVSLNTEAFF	TGTGCCAGCTTCGTGACTGGAGTCTCACTAAACACTGAAGCTTTCTTT
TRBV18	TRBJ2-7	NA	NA	CASSPIRAMDEQYF	TGTGCCAGCTCACCAATAAGGGCGATGGACGAGCAGTACTTC
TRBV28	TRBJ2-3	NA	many	CASSLLTERAQYF	TGTGCCAGCAGTCTCCTGACGGAACGGGCGCAGTATTTT
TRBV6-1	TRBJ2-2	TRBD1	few	CASSAGTGGIGELFF	TGTGCCAGCTCCGCCGGGACAGGGGGAATCGGGGAGCTGTTTTTT
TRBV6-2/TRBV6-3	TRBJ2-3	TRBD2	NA	CATERGGITDTQYF	TGTGCCACCGAGCGGGGGGGGATAACAGATACGCAGTATTTT
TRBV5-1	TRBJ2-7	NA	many	CASSQDGRNSYEQYF	TGCGCCAGCAGCCAGGACGGACGTAACTCCTACGAGCAGTACTTC
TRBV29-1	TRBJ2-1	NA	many	CSVESLDTSYNEQFF	TGCAGCGTTGAATCCTTGGACACCTCCTACAATGAGCAGTTCTTC
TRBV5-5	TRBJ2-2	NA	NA	CASSFFDQNTGELFF	TGTGCCAGCAGTTTCTTTGACCAAAACACCGGGGAGTTGTTTTTT
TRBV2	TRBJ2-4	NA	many	CASSSDVLAKNIQYF	TGTGCCAGCAGTTCAGACGTACTAGCCAAAAACATTCAGTACTTC
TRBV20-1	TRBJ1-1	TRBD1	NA	CSARKPGQGATEAFF	TGCAGTGCTAGAAAACCGGGACAGGGGGCCACTGAAGCTTTCTTT
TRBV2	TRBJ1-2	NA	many	CASSGLRGSDYGYTF	TGTGCCAGCAGTGGCTTGCGGGGTTCGGACTATGGCTACACCTTC
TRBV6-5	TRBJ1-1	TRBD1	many	CASRGQGMNTEAFF	TGTGCCAGCAGGGGACAGGGAATGAACACTGAAGCTTTCTTT
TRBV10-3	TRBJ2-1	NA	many	CAISAAIGTGTYNEQFF	TGTGCCATCAGTGCGGCGATCGGGACGGGGACCTACAATGAGCAGTTCTTC
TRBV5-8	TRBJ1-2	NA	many	CASSLTGNIYGYTF	TGTGCCAGCAGCTTGACAGGGAATATTTATGGCTACACCTTC
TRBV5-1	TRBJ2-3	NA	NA	CASSSDPWSTDTQYF	TGCGCCAGCAGCTCGGACCCATGGAGCACAGATACGCAGTATTTT
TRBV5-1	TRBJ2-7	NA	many	CASSIGRPYVSEVEQYF	TGCGCCAGCAGCATCGGAAGGCCCTACGTTTCGGAGGTGGAGCAGTACTTC
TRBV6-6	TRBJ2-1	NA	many	CASSYSGLASSYNEQFF	TGTGCCAGCAGTTACTCGGGGCTAGCGAGCTCCTACAATGAGCAGTTCTTC
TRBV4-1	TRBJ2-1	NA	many	CASSQGVIGRGNYNEQFF	TGCGCCAGCAGCCAAGGGGTTATAGGGCGGGGTAACTACAATGAGCAGTTCTTC
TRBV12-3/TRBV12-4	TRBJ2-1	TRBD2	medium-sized	CASSFSSGGSKQFF	TGTGCCAGCAGTTTTTCGAGCGGGGGGTCGAAGCAGTTCTTC
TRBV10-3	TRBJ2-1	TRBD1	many	CAIRGTGDGNEQFF	TGTGCCATCAGAGGGACAGGGGATGGCAATGAGCAGTTCTTC
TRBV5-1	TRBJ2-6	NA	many	CASSLMESGANVLTF	TGCGCCAGCAGCTTGATGGAATCTGGGGCCAACGTCCTGACTTTC
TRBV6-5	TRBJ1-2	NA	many	CASSYSMVYGYTF	TGTGCCAGCAGTTACTCGATGGTCTATGGCTACACCTTC
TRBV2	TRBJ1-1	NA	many	CASSARGQALNTEAFF	TGTGCCAGCAGTGCCAGGGGACAAGCCCTGAACACTGAAGCTTTCTTT
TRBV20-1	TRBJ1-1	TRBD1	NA	CSALKGAVMNTEAFF	TGCAGTGCTCTAAAGGGGGCGGTGATGAACACTGAAGCTTTCTTT
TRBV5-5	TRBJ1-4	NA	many	CASSPQGMATNEKLFF	TGTGCCAGCAGCCCTCAGGGGATGGCAACTAATGAAAAACTGTTTTTT
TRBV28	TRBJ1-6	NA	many	CASSLWGGPVGLNSPLHF	TGTGCCAGCAGTCTCTGGGGGGGTCCCGTAGGATTGAATTCACCCCTCCACTTT
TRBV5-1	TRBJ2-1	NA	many	CASSLQGRTAYNEQFF	TGCGCCAGCAGCTTGCAGGGCCGAACCGCCTACAATGAGCAGTTCTTC